This TCR beta chain is drawn from a study of blood T cells in healthy people across ages. This clonotype was found a few times. Its antigen is undetermined. Study-wide points: Researchers said unsorted PBMCs prevented a conclusive naive versus antigen-experienced comparison.

This CDR3 is 13 amino acids long. Between the trimmed V and J ends, which lost 4 bases and 0 bases, there was a span of 10 bases. CDR1 is SQVTM, CDR2 ANQGSEA, per germline. PCR was performed a second time for about 7 to 12 cycles using a sample-barcoded 5' primer and a J-beta primer mix. In TCRdb, the 5' RACE reads were re-called with MiXCR into one record per CDR3 protein. This sample has over 1,300,000 distinct CDR3 sequences, with around 59% found just once. The clonotype comes from a man aged 18-30 years in good health. The sequencing sample was made of blood. V and J are TRBV29-1 and TRBJ2-7; D gene unclear. CDR3 sequence reads: CSVVPHSSYEQYF. The CDR3 DNA follows: TGCAGCGTTGTGCCCCACAGCTCCTACGAGCAGTACTTC.